The 12 T cell receptor beta chains below come from one sample, sequenced in a study of cytomegalovirus exposure and HLA in healthy donors. 13 Jbeta primers and 60 Vbeta primers were used for the PCR. TCRdb keeps only in-frame clones here, not all; method: immunoSEQ multiplex PCR. The data hold fewer than 150,000 clones, with 82% observed a single time. The sample comprised PBMCs. These receptors were collected from a male donor in good health and CMV-seronegative.

The rearrangement joins TRBV4-3 to TRBJ2-7; 7 bases are a match to TRBD2. After removal of 0 bases from V and 3 bases from J, the junction contained 8 bases not matched to a gene. Germline loops: CDR1 LGHNA, CDR2 YSLEER. The CDR3 length is 16 residues. This CDR3 is CASSQDLRTRVYEQYF. The CDR3 DNA follows: TGCGCCAGCAGCCAAGATCTGCGGACTAGAGTCTACGAGCAGTACTTC.

This clone is a singleton in its sample. The chain has TRBV7-9 and TRBJ2-7; D not resolved. V lost 4 bases and J 3 bases, leaving 10 bases between the germline ends. CDR3 length: 13 amino acids. Germline loops: CDR1 SEHNR, CDR2 FQNEAQ (reference sequence). DNA for the CDR3: TGTGCCAGCAGCTCCCCCCTTTACTACGAGCAGTACTTC. Protein: CASSSPLYYEQYF.

The chain recombines TRBV5-6 with TRBJ2-5, with TRBD1 identical over 9 bases. Germline trimming cut 4 bases from V and 4 bases from J; bases unmatched to any gene: 8. CDR1 and CDR2 (germline): SGHDT, YYEEEE. The CDR3 sequence is 15 residues long. The CDR3 loop reads CASSRGQGMTETQYF. CDR3 DNA: TGTGCCAGCAGCCGTGGACAGGGGATGACAGAGACCCAGTACTTC.

V usage is TRBV2 and J usage is TRBJ2-1; TRBD2 might be the D (5 bases). This CDR3 has 15 amino acids. CDR1 is SNHLY and CDR2 is FYNNEI in the germline V gene. Trimming left V 7 bases short and J 0 bases short, with 13 bases between. The CDR3 sequence: CASNSPGSSYNEQFF. In nucleotides, the CDR3 is TGTGCCAGCAACTCCCCGGGGAGCTCCTACAATGAGCAGTTCTTC.

This clone was recorded a few times. The rearrangement uses TRBV4-3 and TRBJ2-1, with no clear D. The germline CDR1 and CDR2 sequences are LGHNA and YSLEER. CDR3 size: 15 residues. V shed 0 bases and J shed 1 base, with 7 bases lying between them. The CDR3 region is CASSQDLVSYNEQFF. DNA of the CDR3: TGCGCCAGCAGCCAAGATCTAGTATCCTACAATGAGCAGTTCTTC.

The V and J genes are TRBV4-1 and TRBJ2-3; TRBD2 agrees at 10 bases. CDR3 length: 16 residues. The J segment lost 4 bases and the V segment lost 0 bases, leaving 4 bases of the junction unmatched. Germline lookup yields CDR1 MGHRA and CDR2 YSYEKL. The CDR3: CASSQDRAGGSDTQYF. The CDR3 DNA reads TGCGCCAGCAGCCAAGACCGAGCGGGAGGGTCAGATACGCAGTATTTT.

The genes are TRBV6-6 and TRBJ2-2; 9 bases are a match to TRBD1. The CDR3 has 16 amino acids. The ends lost 6 bases at V and 7 bases at J; junction bases unmatched: 12. Germline V gene sequence: CDR1 MNHNY, CDR2 SVGAGI (reference sequence). Here the CDR3 DNA reads TGTGCCAGCAGCACCAGACAGGGGGGAGATGGCGGGGAGCTGTTTTTT. It is translated as CASSTRQGGDGGELFF.

On this clone itself: Here the CDR3 omits its conserved ending phenylalanine or tryptophan, so a read error is the likely source. The chain employs TRBV6-5 and TRBJ1-1, with a weak D call TRBD1 (5 bases). Trimming took 6 bases from V and 0 from J, leaving 14 bases between them. The CDR3 contains 15 residues. Germline CDR1 and CDR2: MNHEY and SVGAGI. The chain's CDR3 is CASRIRTGLNTEAFL. The DNA for the CDR3 is TGTGCCAGCAGAATTCGGACGGGACTGAACACTGAAGCTTTCCTT.

The chain joins TRBV5-1 to TRBJ2-1, with 13 bases fitting TRBD2. V shed 2 bases, J shed 6 bases, and the junction held 5 bases outside the gene matches. Germline-derived CDR1 and CDR2 are SGHRS and YFSETQ. The CDR3 consists of 16 residues. CDR3 amino acids: CASSFGWTSGSNEQFF. DNA for the CDR3: TGCGCCAGCAGCTTCGGGTGGACTAGCGGGAGCAATGAGCAGTTCTTC.

The rearrangement links TRBV19 to TRBJ2-2, with D maybe TRBD2 (6 bases). V lost 3 bases and J 4 bases, leaving 18 bases between the germline ends. Germline CDR1 is LNHDA and CDR2 is SQIVND (reference sequence). The CDR3 loop spans 17 amino acids. In nucleotides, the CDR3 is TGTGCCAGTAGTATTGAGGTGTCCTGGGGAGGCACCGGGGAGCTGTTTTTT. This sequence encodes CASSIEVSWGGTGELFF.

The chain combines TRBV4-3 with TRBJ1-2, with D perhaps matching TRBD1 (6 bases). This CDR3 region has 15 residues. Germline V gene sequence: CDR1 LGHNA, CDR2 YSLEER. The germline V and J ends were trimmed by 3 bases and 8 bases, with 19 bases remaining between them. The CDR3 loop is CASSQIRQDGAGYTF. The CDR3 DNA sequence: TGCGCCAGCAGCCAGATAAGACAGGATGGGGCCGGCTACACCTTC.

The chain uses TRBV27 and TRBJ2-1; D gene unclear. The CDR3 has 13 amino acids. Between the trimmed V and J ends, which lost 4 bases and 7 bases, there was a span of 11 bases. Germline values: CDR1 MNHEY, CDR2 SMNVEV (reference sequence). This chain's CDR3 is CASSWAALNEQFF. For the CDR3, the DNA is TGTGCCAGCAGTTGGGCCGCTTTAAATGAGCAGTTCTTC.